This section outlines one T cell receptor beta chain sequence together with its context. Its antigen is currently not known. Qualities for individual bases were not recorded, and no much larger clone is one base off. Library prep was done by the immunoSEQ multiplex PCR assay. A mixture of 60 forward primers for TCR Vbeta segments and 13 reverse primers for TCR Jbeta segments was used in the multiplex PCR. Amplification of the CDR3 region of rearranged TCR beta genes was performed with a multiplex PCR assay on genomic DNA. On the Illumina HiSeq System, the amplified TCR beta libraries were sequenced as 87-base-pair reads. On the study's bioinformatics: A later analysis tallied 75 million to 95 million unique TCR beta chains across the 600 to 700 repertoires, and around 12 million of those chains were shared by two or more donors. To remove PCR and sequencing errors, raw reads were error-corrected and collapsed into unique sequences using a nearest-neighbor algorithm that merged closely related sequences. V, D and J gene segments were assigned by aligning CDR3 sequences to IMGT reference sequences. For a sequence to be retained, at least a six-nucleotide match to both a V gene segment and a J gene segment was required. Rearrangements were classified as productive when the CDR3 lacked stop codons and remained in frame with V and J, and all other rearrangements were classified as non-productive. Following IMGT convention, CDR3 was defined as the stretch from the second conserved V-encoded cysteine up to the conserved J-encoded phenylalanine. The earlier analysis of about 620 of the donors excluded sequences that lacked an unambiguous match to a single V gene segment. An earlier analysis of about 600 of the donors called V segments functional above 56.7% productive rearrangements and segregating when the between-donor standard deviation exceeded 5%. A statistical classification framework was developed to diagnose cytomegalovirus status using the catalog of TCR beta chain sequences. A later analysis assigned V and J genes by comparing TCR nucleotide sequences with IMGT/GENE-DB human TR gene sequences. A later analysis assigned CDR3 sequences and most-parsimonious VDJ recombination scenarios with the TCRdist pipeline. A later analysis defined each TCR beta chain by its CDR3 amino acid sequence plus V-gene family, and excluded reads lacking a unique V-gene family. In a later analysis, nearly 600 highly shared, low-generation-probability nucleotide sequences were removed to address suspected cross-contamination and a sequencing artifact. A later analysis calculated a clonal expansion index for each public chain from normalized within-repertoire ranks of inferred template counts. In a later analysis, generation probabilities were computed with a VDJ recombination model fitted to out-of-frame rearrangements, and the resulting probabilities were checked against IGoR. In a later analysis, hypergeometric tests were used to score TCR-TCR, TCR-HLA and TCR-CMV co-occurrence, with a repertoire-size bias correction applied to TCR pairs. To estimate false discovery rates, a later analysis permuted the HLA or CMV assignments 20 times. In a later analysis, co-occurring TCRs were grouped using DBSCAN, with TCRdist sequence similarity added in when clustering inside HLA-allele-positive subsets. Co-occurrence clustering excluded repertoires with fewer than 30,000 or more than 120,000 public chains, plus five with anomalous nucleotide sharing. TCRdb limited this immuneACCESS table to in-frame rearrangements with V and J called. A share of clones is missing; checked studies link under half to unresolved V genes, and the rest is unexplained. The DNA gave D and trimming, while V, J and clone size come from that table. Across this sample there are more than 110,000 clones, with 79% seen only once. Roughly 1% of the sample rests with the top ten.

This sample was included in a study of cytomegalovirus exposure and HLA in healthy donors (dated by TCRdb to between 2016 and 2019). The study in broad terms: According to an earlier analysis of several hundred of the donors, roughly 180 million T cells yielded roughly 110 million unique TCR beta sequences and around 300 Gb of sequence data. In the later analysis, no new phenotypic data were used to find candidate immune exposures; instead, reliance was placed on TCR beta sequences and their occurrence across donors. A separate validation cohort of 100 to 150 different subjects was used in addition to the approximately 610-subject first cohort. To decide whether each TCR beta V gene segment behaved as functional or pseudogenic, an earlier analysis of 587 of the donors relied on high-throughput TCR beta sequencing. Among the roughly 400 genotyped donors, under 90% belonged to the genetic ancestry cluster associated with self-reported Caucasian donors. About 280 gigabases of sequencing data and 75 million to 85 million unique TCR sequences made up an early release that covered under 750 HLA-typed donors. A later genetic analysis took genome-wide SNP genotypes for about 55% of the roughly 700 donors and used that subset as a discovery cohort. HLA typing included class I and class II loci at four-digit resolution. The T cell repertoires of some 700 subjects were profiled by immunosequencing and related to cytomegalovirus serostatus. The study aimed to test whether signatures of past pathogen exposure could be identified by cataloging public T cell receptors. Donor age, sex, ethnicity and CMV serostatus were compiled together with the repertoire data. To study patterns of TCR occurrence, a later analysis re-analyzed previously published TCR beta repertoires from hundreds of donors and added high-resolution HLA genotyping. Because of strong linkage in the cohort, roughly five DR-DQ haplotypes were treated as single units for association and clustering. Typing coverage differed by locus: A, B, C, DRB1 and DQB1 were typed in roughly 620-630 donors, DQA1 in 500 to 550, DPA1 in approximately 610, and DPB1 in 472. All discovery cohort repertoires had been generated using a single sequencing platform. Across approximately 400 genotyped donors of the cohort, an average of roughly 250,000 unique TCR beta nucleotide sequences per donor were sequenced, and 15% to 20% of those sequences were non-productive. To predict cytomegalovirus infection status, the study brought together high-throughput TCR immunosequencing, statistical association of individual TCRs with disease status, and machine learning.

Broad study findings and their caveats: Linkage disequilibrium might explain the correlated functional status among segregating V segments, but an unknown experimental factor could not be ruled out. The cohort was sequenced for TCR beta chains only, and without alpha or paired-chain data the features that could be detected were limited. HLA typing was unavailable for some donors at each locus, so association tests used only the typed subset. A group of highly shared sequence variants was considered likely to be a technical artifact of the sequencing pipeline. Because counts were too low, more than 15 rarely observed V segments, including chromosome 9 orphons, were excluded from the earlier analysis of 587 of the donors. In vitro tests confirmed that a few of the cytomegalovirus-associated TCR beta chains recognize cytomegalovirus antigens. Most TCR sequences were observed very rarely across donors, whereas some public TCRs were present in many individuals. The classifier was reported to diagnose cytomegalovirus status with high specificity and sensitivity in both the original cohort and the validation cohort. In a later analysis, HLA-associated TCR beta chains were found to be more clonally expanded and to have lower generation probabilities than equally common non-associated chains. The study listed approximately 150 TCR beta chains as associated with cytomegalovirus. A further reported finding was that TCR beta sequences accurately predicted the HLA-A and HLA-B alleles for most subjects in the first cohort. A later analysis found that most CMV-associated TCR beta chains appeared HLA-restricted, with HLA associations seemingly driven largely by CMV exposure. V-gene and J-gene trimming of TCR beta chains was associated with a missense DCLRE1C variant in a later genetic analysis, and the association was replicated in an independent cohort. A later analysis associated some 17,000 TCR beta sequences with specific HLA alleles at a false discovery rate of 0.05. In an earlier analysis of 587 of the donors, most TCR beta V segments appeared in productive rearrangements about 87% or about 30% of the time, broadly matching IMGT annotations. Several of the top co-occurrence clusters appeared to be linked to parvovirus B19, influenza, CMV and Epstein-Barr virus, according to a later analysis. A later analysis found that TCR association rates varied across HLA loci, with DRB1 alleles showing the most associated TCRs and HLA-C alleles the fewest. The only immune exposure information available for the cohort was CMV serostatus. Some IMGT-functional V segments, including TRBV6-2 and TRBV6-3, could not be distinguished by the 87-base-pair reads and were therefore excluded. A later genetic analysis reported fewer N-insertions in productive TCRs among donors in an Asian-associated ancestry cluster than the approximately 700-donor mean. Sequencing depth was assumed to be roughly uniform across donors in the presence/absence analyses, though that assumption may not hold. The authors suggested that the approach could potentially be extended to other disease states and immunological phenotypes. When HLA alleles, especially DR and DQ, strongly co-occurred, TCR associations were difficult to assign to individual alleles.

The germline V gene gives CDR1 as SGHTS and CDR2 as YDEGEE. V is trimmed back by 6 bases and J by 6 bases, and the junction contains 18 bases that no gene match accounts for. Measured from the cysteine to the phenylalanine, the CDR3 is 17 residues long. The DNA shown is the 51-base CDR3, in frame from base 1. The cohort consisted of 600 to 700 healthy bone marrow donors. All cohort members were sampled while nominally healthy, although unrecorded immune exposures were likely present. The donor tested CMV seronegative and was one of the 352 seronegative cohort members. A peripheral blood sample was provided by each donor, and peripheral blood mononuclear cells were used for TCR beta sequencing. Genomic DNA extraction from the blood cell samples was performed with the Qiagen DNeasy Blood Extraction Kit.

Sequencing was performed on PBMCs. The source of this sequence is a man aged 18 to 29 in good health and CMV-seronegative. The chain joins TRBV5-8 to TRBJ1-5; TRBD1 matches 7 bases in the middle. The nucleotide sequence is TGTGCCAGCACGACCCCTCGGACAGGAGATCAACGTCAGCCCCAGCATTTT. Its translation reads: CASTTPRTGDQRQPQHF. The CDR3 plus the reference TRBV5-8 and TRBJ1-5 genes for the other parts give the full variable domain: EAGVTQSPTHLIKTRGQQATLRCSPISGHTSVYWYQQALGLGLQFLLWYDEGEERNRGNFPPRFSGRQFPNYSSELNVNALELEDSALYLCASTTPRTGDQRQPQHFGDGTRLSIL.